These 27 T cell receptor beta chains originate from one sample sequenced in a study of OX40 agonist ivuxolimab in advanced cancers. Sequenced by immunoSEQ multiplex PCR; TCRdb stores in-frame clones only, minus some. The sample shows about 52,000 clones, about 82% of them seen only once. The source was CD4+ or CD8+ T cells sorted from blood, collected in a trial of the OX40 agonist ivuxolimab. These receptors all come from an adult with an advanced solid tumor such as melanoma, head and neck, liver or kidney cancer.

The chain joins TRBV5-8 to TRBJ1-2; 7 bases line up with TRBD1. From germline, CDR1 is SGHTS and CDR2 YDEGEE. There are 15 residues in the CDR3. Trimming at V came to 4 bases and at J to 3 bases, leaving 9 bases not matched to a gene. The CDR3: CASSRKTGQDYGYTF. The CDR3 DNA follows: TGTGCCAGCAGCCGAAAGACAGGGCAGGACTATGGCTACACCTTC.

The count of this clone is one. This chain joins TRBV6-5 and TRBJ2-5, with TRBD2 identical over 10 bases. CDR1 and CDR2 (germline): MNHEY, SVGAGI. Trimming removed 0 bases from V and 5 bases from J; junction bases left unmatched: 6. The CDR3 covers 16 residues. CDR3 loop: CASSYSPAGGVETQYF. In nucleotides, the CDR3 is TGTGCCAGCAGTTACTCGCCAGCGGGGGGGGTGGAGACCCAGTACTTC.

DNA for the CDR3: TGTGCCAGCCTGGATGTTAACGGAAACACCATATATTTT. Its translation is CASLDVNGNTIYF. The chain is built from TRBV6-1 and TRBJ1-3; D not certain. Trimming shortened V by 8 bases and J by 4 bases, and 12 bases separated the two germline ends. The germline CDR1 and CDR2 sequences are MNHNS and SASEGT. This CDR3 comprises 13 residues.

The chain links TRBV5-1 to TRBJ2-3; 8 bases agree with TRBD2. The CDR3 runs 16 residues. CDR1 and CDR2 from the germline V gene are SGHRS and YFSETQ. With 7 bases clipped from V and 2 bases from J, the junction kept 12 bases outside the gene matches. CDR3 loop: CASLRGTSGSTDTQYF. CDR3 bases: TGCGCCAGCCTTAGGGGCACTAGCGGTTCCACAGATACGCAGTATTTT.

This sequence joins TRBV29-1 and TRBJ1-4; D uncertain. V lost 4 bases and J 7 bases, leaving 10 bases between the germline ends. The CDR3 runs to 12 residues. Germline CDR1 and CDR2: SQVTM and ANQGSEA. The CDR3 region is CSVGSETEKLFF. As DNA, the CDR3 is TGCAGCGTTGGATCGGAAACTGAAAAACTGTTTTTT.

The chain joins TRBV30 to TRBJ2-4; TRBD1 aligns across 10 bases. V was pared by 5 bases and J by 14 bases, with 9 bases of the junction left unmatched. The length of the CDR3 is 12 residues. The germline gives CDR1 GTSNPN, CDR2 SVGIG (reference sequence). The CDR3 bases are TGTGCCTGGCGGAAGACCGGGACAGGGGAGTACTTC. Amino acids: CAWRKTGTGEYF.

The chain recombines TRBV11-2 with TRBJ2-2; no clear D. The V end lost 5 bases, the J end lost 3 bases, and 13 bases lay between the germline ends. Germline V gene lookup returns CDR1 SGHAT and CDR2 FQNNGV. CDR3 length: 15 amino acids. Here the CDR3 reads CASSPKGSDTGELFF. The CDR3 DNA reads TGTGCCAGCAGCCCTAAGGGTAGTGACACCGGGGAGCTGTTTTTT.

This clone was observed a single time. This sequence joins TRBV6-5 and TRBJ1-6; 10 bases align to TRBD1. The CDR3 contains 16 residues. The V gene's germline CDR1 is MNHEY and CDR2 SVGAGI. J gave up 9 bases and V 3 bases, and 8 bases lay outside the gene matches. CDR3 coding DNA: TGTGCCAGCAGTTATTCACCGGGACAGGGGAGTTCACCCCTCCACTTT. Translated, it gives CASSYSPGQGSSPLHF.

The J gene is TRBJ2-2, the V gene TRBV11-2; weak D call: TRBD2 (5 bases). Trimming pared 3 bases from V and 4 bases from J, leaving 12 bases between. Germline V gene lookup returns CDR1 SGHAT and CDR2 FQNNGV. The CDR3 runs 15 residues. As DNA, the CDR3 is TGTGCCAGCAGCTTGACGGGGAGCGGCACCGGGGAGCTGTTTTTT. It is translated as CASSLTGSGTGELFF.

Written as DNA, the CDR3 is TGTGCCAGCTCACCTCCGACGGGACAGGGTGCTGATGGCTACACCTTC. Residues: CASSPPTGQGADGYTF. V is TRBV18 and J is TRBJ1-2; 9 bases are shared with TRBD1. Germline trimming cut 3 bases from V and 6 bases from J; bases unmatched to any gene: 11. The CDR3 extends over 16 amino acids. Germline loops: CDR1 KGHSH, CDR2 LQKENI. Looking up the rest from reference TRBV18 and TRBJ1-2 gives the full variable domain: NAGVMQNPRHLVRRRGQEARLRCSPMKGHSHVYWYRQLPEEGLKFMVYLQKENIIDESGMPKERFSAEFPKEGPSILRIQQVVRGDSAAYFCASSPPTGQGADGYTFGSGTRLTVV.

This chain connects TRBV7-3 to TRBJ1-6; D is perhaps TRBD1 (5 bases). V lost 2 bases to trimming and J lost 7 bases, with 21 bases between them. Germline V gives CDR1 SGHTA, CDR2 FQGTGA. The CDR3 is made up of 18 amino acids. DNA for the CDR3: TGTGCCAGCAGCTTAGCGCCGTATCGCAGGGAAGGAAATTCACCCCTCCACTTT. Amino acid sequence: CASSLAPYRREGNSPLHF.

In regard to this clone: In this CDR3 the conserved last residue, phenylalanine or tryptophan, is missing, so a read error is likely. The DNA is left out, because the CDR3 cannot be placed on it with certainty; the CDR3 is given as TCRdb lists it. This chain connects TRBV7-9 to TRBJ1-6; the DNA was not compared with TRBD1, the D call given in the table. The CDR3 is 9 amino acids long, termini counted. The germline gives CDR1 SEHNR, CDR2 FQNEAQ (reference sequence). CDR3 in amino acids: CASSLVGAL.

This clone was seen a handful of times. The chain combines TRBV7-9 with TRBJ1-4; the D gene is possibly TRBD1 (5 bases). Germline V gene lookup returns CDR1 SEHNR and CDR2 FQNEAQ (reference sequence). CDR3 length equals 14 residues. V was cut by 1 base and J by 6 bases, with 9 bases left in between. The CDR3, as DNA: TGTGCCAGCAGCTTAGGATCAGGGCATGAAAAACTGTTTTTT. It translates to CASSLGSGHEKLFF.

The chain is built from TRBV6-5 and TRBJ2-1; no reliable D call. Deletions cut 0 bases from V and 7 bases from J, with 13 bases between. The V gene's germline CDR1 is MNHEY and CDR2 SVGAGI. This CDR3 is 15 amino acids long. In DNA form, the CDR3 reads TGTGCCAGCAGTTACTCGGCGAGCCTCCTAAATGAGCAGTTCTTC. Protein: CASSYSASLLNEQFF.

This sequence joins TRBV4-3 and TRBJ1-3, with D unclear. The germline V gene has CDR1 LGHNA and CDR2 YSLEER. There are 14 residues in the CDR3. The ends were cut back, 5 bases at V and 0 bases at J, with 8 bases in the middle. The CDR3 nucleotides are TGCGCCAGCAGCGTGACCAGCTCTGGAAACACCATATATTTT. Translation: CASSVTSSGNTIYF.

V usage is TRBV28 and J usage is TRBJ1-1; 8 bases fit TRBD1. The germline gives CDR1 MDHEN, CDR2 SYDVKM. This CDR3 is built from 13 residues. Trimming took 5 bases from V and 7 from J; bases not matched to a gene: 6. CDR3 sequence: CASSTPGGIEAFF. As DNA, the CDR3 is TGTGCCAGCAGTACACCAGGGGGCATTGAAGCTTTCTTT.

The J gene is TRBJ1-6, the V gene TRBV7-9; D gene unclear. V was cut by 5 bases and J by 8 bases, with 10 bases left in between. The CDR3 covers 13 residues. Germline CDR1 SEHNR, CDR2 FQNEAQ (reference sequence). The CDR3 bases are TGTGCCAGCAGCCGGACGACGGATTCACCCCTCCACTTT. It is translated as CASSRTTDSPLHF. Looking up the rest from reference TRBV7-9 and TRBJ1-6 gives the full variable domain: DTGVSQNPRHKITKRGQNVTFRCDPISEHNRLYWYRQTLGQGPEFLTYFQNEAQLEKSRLLSDRFSAERPKGSFSTLEIQRTEQGDSAMYLCASSRTTDSPLHFGNGTRLTVT.

As for this clone: The CDR3 end shows no conserved phenylalanine or tryptophan, and so a read error is likely. The DNA is left out, because the CDR3 cannot be placed on it with certainty; the CDR3 is given as TCRdb lists it. This rearrangement joins TRBV4-2 to TRBJ2-7; the D call in the table, TRBD2, was not verified against the DNA. From germline, CDR1 is LGHNA and CDR2 YNFKEQ. The CDR3 numbers 8 amino acids, ends counted. The CDR3 sequence: CASSQDPI.

V and J are TRBV4-2 and TRBJ1-2; D unclear. Germline-derived CDR1 and CDR2 are LGHNA and YNFKEQ. Between the trimmed V and J ends, which lost 3 bases and 8 bases, there was a span of 16 bases. The CDR3 spans 14 residues. CDR3 region: CASSQSPSGWGYTF. In DNA form, the CDR3 reads TGTGCCAGCAGCCAGAGCCCCTCTGGCTGGGGCTACACCTTC.

The J gene is TRBJ1-5, the V gene TRBV19; D is uncertain. Germline V gene sequence: CDR1 LNHDA, CDR2 SQIVND (reference sequence). The CDR3 runs to 16 residues. The germline V and J ends were trimmed by 7 bases and 0 bases, with 16 bases remaining between them. The CDR3 nucleotides read TGTGCCAGTACCGTGGACCTCAGTAATAGCAATCAGCCCCAGCATTTT. Protein product: CASTVDLSNSNQPQHF.

The chain combines TRBV28 with TRBJ2-7; TRBD2 aligns across 9 bases. The CDR3 has 15 residues. Germline loops: CDR1 MDHEN, CDR2 SYDVKM. Trimming cost V 4 bases and J 1 base; bases outside gene matches: 5. CDR3 bases: TGTGCCAGCAGTTCCGGCGGGGGGGCTTCCTACGAGCAGTACTTC. The encoded protein is CASSSGGGASYEQYF.

This clone was detected a few times. The chain combines TRBV7-2 with TRBJ1-2, with D unresolved. Germline loops: CDR1 SGHTA, CDR2 FQGNSA. V was shortened by 5 bases and J by 2 bases, with 9 bases between the two germline ends. This CDR3 is 13 amino acids long. The CDR3: CASSPDSNYGYTF. DNA for the CDR3: TGTGCCAGCAGCCCGGACTCGAACTATGGCTACACCTTC.

The gene calls are TRBV6-5 and TRBJ2-3; 10 bases align to TRBD2. The CDR3 extends over 16 amino acids. The junction had 6 bases not matched to a gene; V was cut back by 2 bases and J by 4 bases. The germline V gene encodes CDR1 MNHEY and CDR2 SVGAGI. The CDR3 is CASSYPGLASPDTQYF. For the CDR3, the DNA is TGTGCCAGCAGTTACCCGGGACTAGCGAGTCCAGATACGCAGTATTTT.

This chain connects TRBV5-1 to TRBJ1-3; D unclear. V was clipped by 0 bases and J by 0 bases, with 7 bases between them. This CDR3 is built from 15 residues. The germline V gene has CDR1 SGHRS and CDR2 YFSETQ. CDR3 nucleotides: TGCGCCAGCAGCTTGGATGGATTCTCTGGAAACACCATATATTTT. As protein: CASSLDGFSGNTIYF.

The V call is TRBV7-9, the J call TRBJ1-2; D may be TRBD1 (5 bases). Trimming shortened V by 8 bases and J by 4 bases, and 14 bases separated the two germline ends. The CDR3 has 13 amino acids. Germline lookup yields CDR1 SEHNR and CDR2 FQNEAQ (reference sequence). As DNA, the CDR3 is TGTGCCAGCTCGCCGGGACGGAGCTATGGCTACACCTTC. It codes for CASSPGRSYGYTF.

V and J are TRBV28 and TRBJ1-5; no clear D gene. The CDR3 length is 17 residues. Deletions cut 6 bases from V and 0 bases from J, with 18 bases between. CDR1 is MDHEN, CDR2 SYDVKM, per germline. As DNA, the CDR3 is TGTGCCAGCAGCCCGGACGGTACAATTTATAGCAATCAGCCCCAGCATTTT. This encodes CASSPDGTIYSNQPQHF.

The chain combines TRBV18 with TRBJ2-7; D call uncertain. The germline V and J ends were trimmed by 5 bases and 4 bases, with 6 bases remaining between them. Germline CDR1 is KGHSH and CDR2 is LQKENI. The CDR3 is 11 amino acids. The CDR3 DNA follows: TGTGCCAGCTCAGACGGATACGAGCAGTACTTC. Translating it yields CASSDGYEQYF.